A single sample gave rise to the 26 T cell receptor beta chains below, sequenced in a study of cytomegalovirus exposure and HLA in healthy donors. The study ran its PCR with 60 Vbeta and 13 Jbeta primers. Profiled with immunoSEQ multiplex PCR; TCRdb holds only in-frame clones, not every one. Seen here are approximately 89,000 clones, about 74% observed once, and the top ten hold roughly 3.7%. The source material was PBMCs. Receptors were obtained from a man aged 25-40 years in good health and CMV-seronegative.

The J gene is TRBJ2-3, the V gene TRBV11-2; 11 nucleotides line up with TRBD2. The CDR3 loop spans 15 amino acids. Germline V lookup: CDR1 SGHAT, CDR2 FQNNGV. V lost 4 bases, J lost 5 bases, and 5 bases stayed unmatched. The CDR3 nucleotides are TGTGCCAGCAGCTCACTAGCGGGAGTGGGAGATACGCAGTATTTT. Translated: CASSSLAGVGDTQYF.

V usage is TRBV4-3 and J usage is TRBJ2-1; 7 bases match TRBD2. CDR1 LGHNA and CDR2 YSLEER come from the germline V gene. The CDR3 has 16 residues. The V and J ends lost 0 bases and 3 bases, in that order; junction bases with no gene match: 5. The CDR3: CASSQDRSGDYNEQFF. The CDR3 coding sequence is TGCGCCAGCAGCCAAGATCGGAGCGGGGACTACAATGAGCAGTTCTTC.

CDR3 loop: CASSWTQGRGYTF. CDR3 DNA sequence: TGTGCCAGCAGCTGGACACAGGGACGGGGCTACACCTTC. The chain combines TRBV7-6 with TRBJ1-2; D is perhaps TRBD1 (6 bases). The CDR3 covers 13 residues. The germline gives CDR1 SGHVS, CDR2 FNYEAQ. The V end lost 4 bases, the J end lost 8 bases, and 14 bases lay between the germline ends.

The J gene is TRBJ1-1, the V gene TRBV28, with D uncertain. This CDR3 spans 14 amino acids. V was clipped by 3 bases and J by 0 bases, with 8 bases between them. Germline V gene lookup returns CDR1 MDHEN and CDR2 SYDVKM. The CDR3 spells CASSFGLMNTEAFF. The CDR3 bases are TGTGCCAGCAGTTTTGGCCTTATGAACACTGAAGCTTTCTTT.

This clone was seen more than once but under ten times. The CDR3 coding sequence is TGTGCCAGCAGCTTAAGGGGGATGAGGACAGATACGCAGTATTTT. Protein product: CASSLRGMRTDTQYF. This chain connects TRBV13 to TRBJ2-3; D is possibly TRBD1 (6 bases). This CDR3 is 15 amino acids long. Germline CDR1 and CDR2: PRHDT and FYEKMQ (reference sequence). Trimming took off 2 bases at V and 3 bases at J, with 12 bases between the two ends.

The rearrangement links TRBV6-1 to TRBJ1-3; D might be TRBD1 (6 bases). V was shortened by 8 bases and J by 4 bases, with 18 bases between the two germline ends. The CDR3 extends over 15 amino acids. The germline V gene encodes CDR1 MNHNS and CDR2 SASEGT. The DNA for the CDR3 is TGTGCCAGCTTCCCCGGGACACTTACCGGAAACACCATATATTTT. Amino acid sequence: CASFPGTLTGNTIYF.

This chain links TRBV10-3 with TRBJ2-2, with D maybe TRBD2 (6 bases). V was pared by 0 bases and J by 0 bases, with 11 bases between. CDR3 length: 17 residues. CDR1 ENHRY and CDR2 SYGVKD come from the germline V gene. The CDR3 region is CAISESLGLANTGELFF. CDR3 DNA: TGTGCCATCAGTGAGTCGCTGGGACTCGCGAACACCGGGGAGCTGTTTTTT.

This clone came up once. The DNA of the CDR3 is TGTGCCAGCAGCGTAGGGAGCGGCAATGAGCAGTTCTTC. This gives the protein CASSVGSGNEQFF. This chain joins TRBV9 and TRBJ2-1, with D perhaps TRBD2 (5 bases). CDR3 size: 13 residues. The V end was cut by 0 bases, the J end by 6 bases, with 7 bases between. Germline assignment: CDR1 SGDLS and CDR2 YYNGEE.

The CDR3 nucleotides are TGTGCCAGCTCACTAGGGCGGGAGCGTAACAATGAGCAGTTCTTC. Protein product: CASSLGRERNNEQFF. This chain links TRBV18 with TRBJ2-1, with 7 bases aligning to TRBD2. Germline V gene data show CDR1 as KGHSH and CDR2 as LQKENI. V shed 4 bases and J 5 bases; nucleotides not matched to a gene: 8. CDR3 length equals 15 residues.

V and J are TRBV6-4 and TRBJ2-3, with D perhaps matching TRBD2 (6 bases). The CDR3 runs to 14 residues. The V gene's germline CDR1 is MRHNA and CDR2 SNTAGT. V was pared by 4 bases and J by 7 bases, with 15 bases between. The CDR3 DNA follows: TGTGCCAGCAGTGCTGGCGGGGCGGGTTATACGCAGTATTTT. It is translated as CASSAGGAGYTQYF.

The V gene is TRBV5-4, the J gene TRBJ2-7; 10 nucleotides line up with TRBD1. The ends lost 6 bases at V and 7 bases at J; junction bases unmatched: 10. Germline V lookup: CDR1 SGHNT, CDR2 YYREEE (reference sequence). The CDR3 is made up of 14 amino acids. The CDR3 reads CASNRQGAPVEQYF. As DNA, the CDR3 is TGTGCCAGCAATAGACAGGGGGCCCCGGTGGAGCAGTACTTC.

The chain recombines TRBV7-9 with TRBJ1-6, with D possibly being TRBD1 (5 bases). The germline V and J ends were trimmed by 8 bases and 5 bases, with 13 bases remaining between them. Germline lookup yields CDR1 SEHNR and CDR2 FQNEAQ (reference sequence). The length of the CDR3 is 14 residues. The CDR3 reads CASVDSTNNSPLHF. The CDR3, as DNA: TGTGCCAGCGTAGACAGTACCAATAATTCACCCCTCCACTTT.

The CDR3 region is CASSMSDTGELFF. Here the CDR3 DNA reads TGTGCCAGTAGTATGAGCGACACCGGGGAGCTGTTTTTT. The chain combines TRBV19 with TRBJ2-2; no clear D gene. Per germline, CDR1 LNHDA and CDR2 SQIVND (reference sequence). V lost 3 bases and J 3 bases, leaving 5 bases between the germline ends. The CDR3 extends over 13 amino acids.

The chain joins TRBV6-1 to TRBJ2-7, with unresolved D. V shed 10 bases and J shed 3 bases, with 16 bases lying between them. The germline gives CDR1 MNHNS, CDR2 SASEGT. This CDR3 region has 13 residues. CDR3 sequence (DNA): TGTGCCATTCACCACCTCGCGGTCTACGAGCAGTACTTC. It codes for CAIHHLAVYEQYF.

The V call is TRBV29-1, the J call TRBJ1-1; no clear D. Germline V gene lookup returns CDR1 SQVTM and CDR2 ANQGSEA. Trimming left V 4 bases short and J 5 bases short, with 20 bases between. This CDR3 has 15 amino acids. The CDR3 spells CSVVLNPQENTEAFF. The CDR3 coding sequence is TGCAGCGTTGTCCTGAACCCCCAGGAAAATACTGAAGCTTTCTTT.

This sequence joins TRBV4-3 and TRBJ1-3; 9 positions match TRBD1. This CDR3 has 18 residues. J was trimmed by 3 bases and V by 4 bases; bases with no gene match: 13. Germline-derived CDR1 and CDR2 are LGHNA and YSLEER. CDR3 residues: CASSPYSPGQGFGNTIYF. Here the CDR3 DNA reads TGCGCCAGCAGCCCGTACAGCCCGGGACAGGGTTTTGGAAACACCATATATTTT.

The rearrangement uses TRBV6-5 and TRBJ2-5; 14 bases line up with TRBD2. Germline V gives CDR1 MNHEY, CDR2 SVGAGI. Unmatched junction bases numbered 3, after V lost 5 bases and J lost 4 bases. CDR3 size: 15 residues. The CDR3 DNA is TGTGCCAGCAGTCCTGGACTAGCGGGGGGAGAGACCCAGTACTTC. This gives the protein CASSPGLAGGETQYF.

V and J are TRBV5-1 and TRBJ2-7, with 7 bases fitting TRBD1. V lost 4 bases, J lost 6 bases, and 10 bases stayed unmatched. The CDR3 has 14 residues. Germline CDR1 and CDR2: SGHRS and YFSETQ. Here the CDR3 DNA reads TGCGCCAGCAGCAACGACAGGGTGGCGGGCGAGCAGTACTTC. Encoded protein: CASSNDRVAGEQYF.

The rearrangement links TRBV28 to TRBJ2-7; 7 nucleotides agree with TRBD2. Trimming at V came to 11 bases and at J to 7 bases, leaving 17 bases not matched to a gene. CDR1 is MDHEN and CDR2 is SYDVKM in the germline V gene. The CDR3 contains 14 residues. CDR3 sequence (DNA): TGTGCCGTCAGCGGGCAAGGGGAGGGCGGAGAGCAGTACTTC. Amino acids: CAVSGQGEGGEQYF.

The V gene is TRBV6-1, the J gene TRBJ2-3; D is uncertain. V lost 0 bases and J lost 0, with 13 bases in between. The length of the CDR3 is 17 residues. Germline CDR1 and CDR2: MNHNS and SASEGT. CDR3 nucleotides: TGTGCCAGCAGTGAAGCGCTTCCAGGTTCTAGCACAGATACGCAGTATTTT. Translation: CASSEALPGSSTDTQYF.

The chain combines TRBV7-6 with TRBJ2-5; 9 bases line up with TRBD2. The V and J ends lost 5 bases and 5 bases, in that order; junction bases with no gene match: 15. Germline V lookup: CDR1 SGHVS, CDR2 FNYEAQ. The CDR3 has 17 residues. The CDR3 here is CASSTGGLAGSRETQYF. The CDR3, as DNA: TGTGCCAGCAGCACGGGGGGGCTAGCGGGGTCCAGGGAGACCCAGTACTTC.

V is TRBV5-1 and J is TRBJ1-6, with D perhaps matching TRBD1 (5 bases). The germline V and J ends were trimmed by 0 bases and 9 bases, with 10 bases remaining between them. This CDR3 comprises 14 residues. Germline CDR1 SGHRS, CDR2 YFSETQ. DNA for the CDR3: TGCGCCAGCAGCTTGGGGAGACAGTTTTCACCCCTCCACTTT. Translation gives CASSLGRQFSPLHF.

V gene TRBV27 combines with J gene TRBJ1-1; D perhaps matches TRBD1 (5 bases). The germline V gene has CDR1 MNHEY and CDR2 SMNVEV (reference sequence). V lost 2 bases, J lost 1 base, and 11 bases lay in between. The CDR3 runs to 15 residues. In nucleotides, the CDR3 is TGTGCCAGCAGTTTAGGGGGGTTAGGGAACACTGAAGCTTTCTTT. Translating it yields CASSLGGLGNTEAFF.

The V and J genes are TRBV30 and TRBJ2-2; TRBD1 matches at 7 bases. Germline V gene data show CDR1 as GTSNPN and CDR2 as SVGIG (reference sequence). J gave up 6 bases and V 3 bases, and 7 bases lay outside the gene matches. This CDR3 is 14 amino acids long. The CDR3 DNA is TGTGCCTGGAGCGGGCAGACAGGGCCCGGGGAGCTGTTTTTT. It yields the protein CAWSGQTGPGELFF.

The V and J genes are TRBV7-8 and TRBJ2-7, with D tentatively TRBD1 (6 bases). Trimming pared 0 bases from V and 3 bases from J, leaving 18 bases between. The CDR3 extends over 17 amino acids. Germline CDR1 is SGHVS and CDR2 is FQNEAQ. This chain's CDR3 is CASSLAGNRALNYEQYF. The CDR3 DNA follows: TGTGCCAGCAGCTTAGCGGGGAACAGGGCTCTGAACTACGAGCAGTACTTC.

The chain joins TRBV28 to TRBJ1-1; 7 bases align to TRBD1. The germline gives CDR1 MDHEN, CDR2 SYDVKM. Trimming at V came to 2 bases and at J to 5 bases, leaving 8 bases not matched to a gene. This CDR3 contains 15 residues. The CDR3 sequence is CASSLQTGRKTEAFF. Here the CDR3 DNA reads TGTGCCAGCAGTTTACAGACAGGGAGAAAAACTGAAGCTTTCTTT.